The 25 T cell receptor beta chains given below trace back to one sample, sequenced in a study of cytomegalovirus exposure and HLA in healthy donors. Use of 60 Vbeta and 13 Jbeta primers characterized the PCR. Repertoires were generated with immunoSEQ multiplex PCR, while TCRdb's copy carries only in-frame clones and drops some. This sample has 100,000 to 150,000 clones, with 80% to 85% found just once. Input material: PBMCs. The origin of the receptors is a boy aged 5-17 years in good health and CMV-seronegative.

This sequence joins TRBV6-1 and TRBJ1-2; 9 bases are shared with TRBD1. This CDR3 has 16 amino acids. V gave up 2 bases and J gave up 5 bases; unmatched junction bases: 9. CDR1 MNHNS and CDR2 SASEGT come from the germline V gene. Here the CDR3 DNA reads TGTGCCAGCAGTGAACTATCCGGACAGGGGATTTATGGCTACACCTTC. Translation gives CASSELSGQGIYGYTF.

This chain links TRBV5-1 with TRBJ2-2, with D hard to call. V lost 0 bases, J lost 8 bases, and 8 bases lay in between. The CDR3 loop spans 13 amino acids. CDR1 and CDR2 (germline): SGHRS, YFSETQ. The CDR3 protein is CASSLGAGGELFF. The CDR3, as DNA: TGCGCCAGCAGCTTGGGGGCTGGAGGGGAGCTGTTTTTT. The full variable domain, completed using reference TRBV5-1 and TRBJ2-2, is KAGVTQTPRYLIKTRGQQVTLSCSPISGHRSVSWYQQTPGQGLQFLFEYFSETQRNKGNFPGRFSGRQFSNSRSEMNVSTLELGDSALYLCASSLGAGGELFFGEGSRLTVL.

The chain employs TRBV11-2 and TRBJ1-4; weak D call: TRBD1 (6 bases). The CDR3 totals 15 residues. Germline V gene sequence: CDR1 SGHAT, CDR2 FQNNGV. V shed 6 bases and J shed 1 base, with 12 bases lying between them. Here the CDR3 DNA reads TGTGCCAGCAGTTCACAGGGCCTAACTAATGAAAAACTGTTTTTT. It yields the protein CASSSQGLTNEKLFF.

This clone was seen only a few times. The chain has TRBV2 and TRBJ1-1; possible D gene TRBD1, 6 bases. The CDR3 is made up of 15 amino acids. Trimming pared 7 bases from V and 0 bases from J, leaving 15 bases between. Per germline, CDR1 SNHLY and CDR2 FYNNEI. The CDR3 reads CASKRTGLMNTEAFF. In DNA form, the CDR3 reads TGTGCCAGCAAACGTACAGGGCTCATGAACACTGAAGCTTTCTTT.

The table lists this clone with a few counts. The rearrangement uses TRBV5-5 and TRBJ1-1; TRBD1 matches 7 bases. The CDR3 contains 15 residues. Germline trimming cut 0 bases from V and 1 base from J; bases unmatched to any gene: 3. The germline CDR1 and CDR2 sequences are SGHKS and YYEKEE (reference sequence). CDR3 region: CASSLGPGGNTEAFF. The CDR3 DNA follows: TGTGCCAGCAGCTTGGGTCCAGGGGGGAACACTGAAGCTTTCTTT.

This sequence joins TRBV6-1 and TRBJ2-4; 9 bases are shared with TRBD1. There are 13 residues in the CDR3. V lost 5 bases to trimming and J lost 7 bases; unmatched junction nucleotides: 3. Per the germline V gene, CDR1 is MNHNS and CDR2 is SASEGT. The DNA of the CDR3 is TGTGCCAGCAGTCAGACAGGGGGGAACATTCAGTACTTC. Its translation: CASSQTGGNIQYF.

CDR3 protein: CASSLIPGGTSTF. For the CDR3, the DNA is TGTGCCAGCAGTTTAATACCCGGGGGGACCTCAACCTTC. The chain combines TRBV27 with TRBJ1-2, with D perhaps matching TRBD1 (5 bases). The V end lost 2 bases, the J end lost 14 bases, and 18 bases lay between the germline ends. The germline gives CDR1 MNHEY, CDR2 SMNVEV (reference sequence). The CDR3 is 13 amino acids.

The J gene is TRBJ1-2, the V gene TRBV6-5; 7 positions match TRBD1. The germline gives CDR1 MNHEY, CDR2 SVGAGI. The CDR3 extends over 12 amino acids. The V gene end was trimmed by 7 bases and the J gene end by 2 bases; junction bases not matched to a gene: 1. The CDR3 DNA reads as TGTGCCAGCACCAGGGGGAACTATGGCTACACCTTC. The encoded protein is CASTRGNYGYTF.

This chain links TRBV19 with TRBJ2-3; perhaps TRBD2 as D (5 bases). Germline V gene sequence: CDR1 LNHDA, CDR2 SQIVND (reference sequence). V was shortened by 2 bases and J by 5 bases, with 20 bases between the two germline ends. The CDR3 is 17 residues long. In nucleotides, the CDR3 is TGTGCCAGTAGTATAATTATGGCGGGCTCGCGTGGAGATACGCAGTATTTT. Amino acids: CASSIIMAGSRGDTQYF.

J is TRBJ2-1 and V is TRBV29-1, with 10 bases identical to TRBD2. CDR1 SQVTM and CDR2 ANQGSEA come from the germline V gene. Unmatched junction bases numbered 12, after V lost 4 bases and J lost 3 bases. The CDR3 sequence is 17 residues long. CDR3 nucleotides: TGCAGCGTTGGGCAACTAGCGGGGCAATTCAACTACAATGAGCAGTTCTTC. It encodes CSVGQLAGQFNYNEQFF.

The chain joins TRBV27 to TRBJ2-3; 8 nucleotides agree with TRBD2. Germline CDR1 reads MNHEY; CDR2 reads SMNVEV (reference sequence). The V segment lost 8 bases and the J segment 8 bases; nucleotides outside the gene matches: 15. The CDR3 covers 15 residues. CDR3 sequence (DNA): TGTGCCAGCTGTAACACGGGAGGGGCGGCTGGTACGCAGTATTTT. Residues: CASCNTGGAAGTQYF.

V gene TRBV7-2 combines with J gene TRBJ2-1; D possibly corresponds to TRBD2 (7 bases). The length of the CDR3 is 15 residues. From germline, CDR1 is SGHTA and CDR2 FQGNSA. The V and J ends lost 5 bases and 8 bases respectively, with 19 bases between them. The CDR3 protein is CASSIGGGGLDEQFF. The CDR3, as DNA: TGTGCCAGCAGCATCGGTGGGGGGGGCTTGGATGAGCAGTTCTTC.

The CDR3 nucleotides are TGTGCCAGCAGTGAGGACAGGCCCACCGGGGAGCTGTTTTTT. Protein product: CASSEDRPTGELFF. The gene calls are TRBV2 and TRBJ2-2; 7 nucleotides align to TRBD1. The V gene end was trimmed by 3 bases and the J gene end by 4 bases; junction bases not matched to a gene: 2. Germline CDR1 SNHLY, CDR2 FYNNEI. This CDR3 contains 14 residues. Full variable domain (remainder filled in from reference TRBV2 and TRBJ2-2): EPEVTQTPSHQVTQMGQEVILRCVPISNHLYFYWYRQILGQKVEFLVSFYNNEISEKSEIFDDQFSVERPDGSNFTLKIRSTKLEDSAMYFCASSEDRPTGELFFGEGSRLTVL.

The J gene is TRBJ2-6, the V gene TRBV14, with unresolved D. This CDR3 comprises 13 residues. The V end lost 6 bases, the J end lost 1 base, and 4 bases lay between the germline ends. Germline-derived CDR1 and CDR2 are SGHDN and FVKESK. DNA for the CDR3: TGTGCCAGCAGTCCGTCTGGGGCCAACGTCCTGACTTTC. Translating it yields CASSPSGANVLTF.

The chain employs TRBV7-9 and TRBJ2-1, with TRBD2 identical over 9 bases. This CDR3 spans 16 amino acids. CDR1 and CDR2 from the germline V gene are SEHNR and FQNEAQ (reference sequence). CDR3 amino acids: CATQAGGTPSYNEQFF. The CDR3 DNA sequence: TGTGCTACACAAGCGGGAGGAACCCCTTCCTACAATGAGCAGTTCTTC.

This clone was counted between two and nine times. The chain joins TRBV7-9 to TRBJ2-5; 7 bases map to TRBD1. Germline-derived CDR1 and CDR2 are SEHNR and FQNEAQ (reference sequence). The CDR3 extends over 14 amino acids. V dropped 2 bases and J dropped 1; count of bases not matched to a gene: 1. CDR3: CASSLRDSQETQYF. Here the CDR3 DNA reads TGTGCCAGCAGCTTACGGGACAGCCAAGAGACCCAGTACTTC.

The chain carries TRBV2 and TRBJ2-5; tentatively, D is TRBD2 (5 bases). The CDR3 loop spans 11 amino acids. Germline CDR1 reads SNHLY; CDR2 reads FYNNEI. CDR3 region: CARAGSETQYF. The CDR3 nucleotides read TGTGCGAGGGCAGGCTCGGAGACCCAGTACTTC.

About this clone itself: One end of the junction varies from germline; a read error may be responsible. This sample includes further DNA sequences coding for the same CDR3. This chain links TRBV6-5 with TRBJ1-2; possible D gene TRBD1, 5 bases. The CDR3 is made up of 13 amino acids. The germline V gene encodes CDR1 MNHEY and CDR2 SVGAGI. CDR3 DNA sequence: TGTGCCAGCAGTCTCCAGGGACTCTATGGCTACACCTTT. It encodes CASSLQGLYGYTF.

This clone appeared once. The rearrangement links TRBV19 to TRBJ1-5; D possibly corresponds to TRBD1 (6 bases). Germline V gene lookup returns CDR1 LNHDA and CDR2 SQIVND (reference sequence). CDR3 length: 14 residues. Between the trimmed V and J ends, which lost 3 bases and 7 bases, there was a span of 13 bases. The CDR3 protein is CASSIQGRGQPQHF. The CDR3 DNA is TGTGCCAGTAGTATTCAGGGGAGAGGCCAGCCCCAGCATTTT.

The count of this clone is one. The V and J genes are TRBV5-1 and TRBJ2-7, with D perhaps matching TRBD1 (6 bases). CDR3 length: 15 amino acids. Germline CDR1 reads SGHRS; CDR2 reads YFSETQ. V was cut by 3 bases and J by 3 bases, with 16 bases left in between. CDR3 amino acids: CASSSLSGTNYEQYF. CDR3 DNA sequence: TGCGCCAGCAGCTCCCTCTCCGGGACAAACTACGAGCAGTACTTC. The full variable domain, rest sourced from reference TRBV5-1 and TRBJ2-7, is KAGVTQTPRYLIKTRGQQVTLSCSPISGHRSVSWYQQTPGQGLQFLFEYFSETQRNKGNFPGRFSGRQFSNSRSEMNVSTLELGDSALYLCASSSLSGTNYEQYFGPGTRLTVT.

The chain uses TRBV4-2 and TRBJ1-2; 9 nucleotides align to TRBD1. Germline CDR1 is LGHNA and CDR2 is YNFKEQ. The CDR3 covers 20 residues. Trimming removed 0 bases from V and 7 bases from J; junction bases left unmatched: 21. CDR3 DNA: TGTGCCAGCAGCCAAGATTCGGCCGTCCGAGACAGGGGGGGGGTGTTTGGCTACACCTTC. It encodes CASSQDSAVRDRGGVFGYTF.

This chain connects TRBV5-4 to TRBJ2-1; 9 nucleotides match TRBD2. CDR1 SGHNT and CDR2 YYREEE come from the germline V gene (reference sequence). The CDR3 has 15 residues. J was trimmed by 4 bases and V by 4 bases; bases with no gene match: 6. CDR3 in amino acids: CASSPASGAYNEQFF. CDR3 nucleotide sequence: TGTGCCAGCAGCCCCGCTAGCGGGGCATACAATGAGCAGTTCTTC.

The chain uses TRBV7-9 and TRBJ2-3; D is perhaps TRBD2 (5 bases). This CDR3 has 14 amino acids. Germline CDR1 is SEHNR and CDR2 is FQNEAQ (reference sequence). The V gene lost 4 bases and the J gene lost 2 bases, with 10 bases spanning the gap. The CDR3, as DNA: TGTGCCAGCAGCTCGGACTGGGACACAGATACGCAGTATTTT. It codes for CASSSDWDTDTQYF.

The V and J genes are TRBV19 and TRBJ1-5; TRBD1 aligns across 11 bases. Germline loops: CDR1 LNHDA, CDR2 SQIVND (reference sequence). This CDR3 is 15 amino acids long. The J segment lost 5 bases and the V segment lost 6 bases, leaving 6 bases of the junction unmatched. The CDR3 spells CASRRTGGLDQPQHF. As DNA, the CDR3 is TGTGCCAGTAGGAGGACAGGGGGCCTAGATCAGCCCCAGCATTTT.

The CDR3, as DNA: TGTGCCAGCAGGCTAACAGGGTCCAACACTGAAGCTTTCTTT. Amino acids: CASRLTGSNTEAFF. The rearrangement uses TRBV27 and TRBJ1-1, with D possibly being TRBD1 (6 bases). Germline V gene sequence: CDR1 MNHEY, CDR2 SMNVEV (reference sequence). This CDR3 spans 14 amino acids. Trimming shortened V by 6 bases and J by 2 bases, and 13 bases separated the two germline ends.